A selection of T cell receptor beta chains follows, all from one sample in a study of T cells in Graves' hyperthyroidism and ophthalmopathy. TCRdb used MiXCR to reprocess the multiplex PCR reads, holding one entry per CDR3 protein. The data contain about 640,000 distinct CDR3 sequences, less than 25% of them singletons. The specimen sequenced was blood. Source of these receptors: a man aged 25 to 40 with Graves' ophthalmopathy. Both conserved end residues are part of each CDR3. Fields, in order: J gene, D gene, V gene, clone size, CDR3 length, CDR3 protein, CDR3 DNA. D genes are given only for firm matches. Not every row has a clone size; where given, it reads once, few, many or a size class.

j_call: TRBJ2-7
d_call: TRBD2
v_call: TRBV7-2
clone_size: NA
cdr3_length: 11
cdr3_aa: CAGGEYYEQYF
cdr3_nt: TGTGCCGGGGGGGAGTACTACGAGCAGTACTTC

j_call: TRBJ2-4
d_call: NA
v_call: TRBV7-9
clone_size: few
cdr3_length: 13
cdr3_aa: CASTPVTKNIQYF
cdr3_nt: TGTGCCTCGACACCGGTTACCAAAAACATTCAGTACTTC

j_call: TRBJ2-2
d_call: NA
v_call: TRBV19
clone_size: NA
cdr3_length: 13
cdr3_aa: CATLPNGAGELFF
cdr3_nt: TGTGCCACCCTCCCCAACGGGGCCGGAGAGCTGTTTTTT

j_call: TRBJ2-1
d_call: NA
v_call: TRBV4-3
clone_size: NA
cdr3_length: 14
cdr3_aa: CASSLGQSSNEQFF
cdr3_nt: TGCGCCAGCAGCCTCGGACAGTCCTCCAATGAGCAGTTCTTC

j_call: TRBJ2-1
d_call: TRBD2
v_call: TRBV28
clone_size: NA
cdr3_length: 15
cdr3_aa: CAGSPQGLHGGEQFF
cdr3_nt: TGTGCCGGCAGTCCCCAGGGACTACATGGCGGTGAGCAGTTCTTC

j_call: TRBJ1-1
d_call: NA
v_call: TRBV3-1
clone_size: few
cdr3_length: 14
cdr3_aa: CASSQGGRGTAAFF
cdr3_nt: TGTGCCAGCAGCCAAGGGGGGCGGGGCACGGCAGCTTTCTTT

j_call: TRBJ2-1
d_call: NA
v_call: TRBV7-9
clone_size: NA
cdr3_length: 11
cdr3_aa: CASSTAEEQFF
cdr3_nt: TGTGCCAGCAGCACGGCGGAAGAGCAGTTCTTC

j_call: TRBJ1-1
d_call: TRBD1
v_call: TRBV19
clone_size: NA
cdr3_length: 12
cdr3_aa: CASEQGRTEAFF
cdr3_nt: TGTGCCAGTGAACAGGGGCGAACTGAAGCTTTCTTT

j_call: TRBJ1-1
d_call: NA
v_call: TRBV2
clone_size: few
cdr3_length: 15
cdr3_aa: CASSEAGVQNTEAFF
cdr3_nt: TGTGCCAGCAGTGAAGCCGGGGTACAGAACACTGAAGCTTTCTTT

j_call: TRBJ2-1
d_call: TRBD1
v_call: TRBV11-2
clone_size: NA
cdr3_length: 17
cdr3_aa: CASSLVLDRGRDNEQFF
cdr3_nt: TGTGCCAGCAGCTTAGTCTTGGACAGGGGGCGCGACAATGAGCAGTTCTTC

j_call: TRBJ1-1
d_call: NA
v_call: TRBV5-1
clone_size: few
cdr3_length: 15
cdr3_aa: CASSLHLVWDTEAFF
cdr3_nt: TGCGCCAGCAGCTTGCATTTGGTGTGGGACACTGAAGCTTTCTTT

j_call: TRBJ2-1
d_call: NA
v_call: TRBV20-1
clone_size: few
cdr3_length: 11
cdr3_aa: CSAREISEQFF
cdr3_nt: TGCAGTGCTAGAGAAATTAGTGAGCAGTTCTTC

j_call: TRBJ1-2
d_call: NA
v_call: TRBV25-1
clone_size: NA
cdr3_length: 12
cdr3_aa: CASSTRRGGYTF
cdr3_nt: TGTGCCAGCAGTACAAGGAGGGGCGGCTACACCTTC

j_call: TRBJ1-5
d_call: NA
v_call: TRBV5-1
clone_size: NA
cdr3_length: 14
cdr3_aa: CASSLEQGSQPQHF
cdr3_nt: TGCGCCAGCAGCTTGGAGCAGGGGTCTCAGCCCCAGCATTTT

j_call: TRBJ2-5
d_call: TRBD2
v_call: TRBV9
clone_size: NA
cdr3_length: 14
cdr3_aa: CASNSGLIKETQYF
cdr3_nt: TGTGCCAGCAACTCGGGACTAATTAAAGAGACCCAGTACTTC

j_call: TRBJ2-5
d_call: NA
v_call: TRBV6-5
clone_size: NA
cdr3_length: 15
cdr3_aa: CASSYSNGHGETQYF
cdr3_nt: TGTGCCAGCAGTTACTCGAATGGCCATGGAGAGACCCAGTACTTC

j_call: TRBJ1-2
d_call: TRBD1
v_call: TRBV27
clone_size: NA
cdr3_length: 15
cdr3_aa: CASSSGTGAGYGYTF
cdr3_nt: TGTGCCAGCAGTTCTGGGACAGGAGCAGGCTATGGCTACACCTTC

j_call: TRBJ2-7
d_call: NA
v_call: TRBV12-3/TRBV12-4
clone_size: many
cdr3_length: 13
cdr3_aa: CASSFQVQYEQYF
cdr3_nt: TGTGCCAGCAGTTTCCAGGTCCAATACGAGCAGTACTTC

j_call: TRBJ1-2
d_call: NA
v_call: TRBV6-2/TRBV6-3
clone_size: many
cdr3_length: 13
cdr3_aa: CASTEGTNYGYTF
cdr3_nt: TGTGCCAGCACCGAGGGTACTAACTATGGCTACACCTTC

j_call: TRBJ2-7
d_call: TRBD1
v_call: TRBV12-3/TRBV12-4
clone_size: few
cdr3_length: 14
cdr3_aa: CASRNRDSTGEQYF
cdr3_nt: TGTGCCAGCAGAAATCGGGACAGCACGGGGGAGCAGTACTTC

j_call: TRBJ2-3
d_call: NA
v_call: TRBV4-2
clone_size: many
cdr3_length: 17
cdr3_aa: CASSHPRLRQSTDTQYF
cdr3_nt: TGTGCCAGCAGCCACCCCCGGCTACGCCAATCCACAGATACGCAGTATTTT

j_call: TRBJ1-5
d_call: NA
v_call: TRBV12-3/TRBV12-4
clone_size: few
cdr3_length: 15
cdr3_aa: CASSFEANSNQPQHF
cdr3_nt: TGTGCCAGCAGTTTCGAGGCTAATAGCAATCAGCCCCAGCATTTT

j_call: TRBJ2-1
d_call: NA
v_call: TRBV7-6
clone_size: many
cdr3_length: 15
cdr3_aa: CASSLAGSPGNEQFF
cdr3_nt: TGTGCCAGCAGCTTAGCAGGGTCCCCGGGGAATGAGCAGTTCTTC

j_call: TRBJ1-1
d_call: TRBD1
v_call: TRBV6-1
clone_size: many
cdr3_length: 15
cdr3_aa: CASSRGTALNTEAFF
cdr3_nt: TGTGCCAGCAGCCGAGGGACAGCTCTGAACACTGAAGCTTTCTTT

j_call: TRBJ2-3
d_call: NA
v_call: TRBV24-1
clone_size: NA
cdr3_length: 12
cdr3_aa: CAASDLGDTQYF
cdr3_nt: TGTGCCGCCAGTGATTTAGGAGATACGCAGTATTTT

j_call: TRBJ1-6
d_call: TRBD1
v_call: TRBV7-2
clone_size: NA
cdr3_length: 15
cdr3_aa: CASSLGDRGPSPLHF
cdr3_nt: TGTGCCAGCTCCCTGGGGGACAGGGGGCCTTCACCCCTCCACTTT

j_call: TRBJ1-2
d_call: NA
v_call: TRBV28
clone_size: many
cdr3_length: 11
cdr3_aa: CATQGGGGYTF
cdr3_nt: TGTGCCACCCAAGGGGGTGGTGGCTACACCTTC

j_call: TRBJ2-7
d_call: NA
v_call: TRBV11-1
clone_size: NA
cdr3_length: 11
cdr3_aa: CASSERGPPNF
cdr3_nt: TGTGCCAGCAGCGAAAGAGGTCCCCCAAACTTC

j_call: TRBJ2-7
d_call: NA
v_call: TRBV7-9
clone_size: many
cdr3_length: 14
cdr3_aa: CASSLGNSAYEQYF
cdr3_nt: TGTGCCAGCAGCTTAGGGAACAGCGCCTACGAGCAGTACTTC

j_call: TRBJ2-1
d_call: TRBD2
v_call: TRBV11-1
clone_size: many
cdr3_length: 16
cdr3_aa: CASSFGLAGGPHEQFF
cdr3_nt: TGTGCCAGCAGCTTTGGACTAGCGGGAGGGCCCCATGAGCAGTTCTTC

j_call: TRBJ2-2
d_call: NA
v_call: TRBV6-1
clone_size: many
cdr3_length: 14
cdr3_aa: CASISGANTGELFF
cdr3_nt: TGTGCCAGCATTTCGGGGGCGAACACCGGGGAGCTGTTTTTT

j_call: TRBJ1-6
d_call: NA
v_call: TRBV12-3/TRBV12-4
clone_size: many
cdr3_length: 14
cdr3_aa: CASSLRGQESPLHF
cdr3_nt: TGTGCCAGCAGTTTACGGGGGCAGGAGTCACCCCTCCACTTT

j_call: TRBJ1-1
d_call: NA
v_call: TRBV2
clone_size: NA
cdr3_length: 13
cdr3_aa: CASSGDGNAEAFF
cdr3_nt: TGTGCCAGCAGTGGGGACGGAAACGCTGAAGCTTTCTTT

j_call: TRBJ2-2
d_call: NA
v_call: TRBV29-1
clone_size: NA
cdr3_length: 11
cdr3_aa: CSVASTGELFF
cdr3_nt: TGCAGCGTTGCTAGCACCGGGGAGCTGTTTTTT

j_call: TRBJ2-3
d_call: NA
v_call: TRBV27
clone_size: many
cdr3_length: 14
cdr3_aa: CASGRGGGSDTQYF
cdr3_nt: TGTGCCAGCGGACGTGGTGGCGGATCAGATACGCAGTATTTT